The 21 T cell receptor beta chains below come from one sample, sequenced in a study of patients and donors after allogeneic stem cell transplantation (dated by TCRdb to about 2020). The library was obtained by RT-PCR. TCRdb shows the sequencer as NextSeq 550. TCRdb handled the public reads itself, with Q25 trimming in fastp and clone calling in MiXCR, and kept productive beta chains. Every distinct CDR3 protein forms one entry, paired with its most common genes and DNA. The sample records roughly 230,000 distinct CDR3 sequences, roughly 15% of which are singletons. Around a tenth of the sample is taken by the ten largest. The sequenced sample was blood, either unsorted or a sorted T cell fraction (not recorded which). The origin of the receptors is a human donor who was either an allogeneic HSCT recipient or a stem cell or donor lymphocyte infusion donor (not recorded which). It is not recorded whose cells these are; they may come from a transplant donor.

This clonotype was seen many times. This chain uses TRBV12-3 or TRBV12-4 with TRBJ1-1; D is undetermined. The CDR3 has 14 residues. V was clipped by 5 bases and J by 3 bases, with 13 bases between them. The CDR3 sequence is CASSHPRLDTEAFF. The CDR3 nucleotides read TGTGCCAGCAGTCACCCAAGGCTTGACACTGAAGCTTTCTTT.

This clonotype was observed a few times. CDR3 sequence (DNA): TGTGCCAGCAGCCCCTTCGGGGTCTCCTACAATGAGCAGTTCTTC. Translation gives CASSPFGVSYNEQFF. The chain carries TRBV7-8 and TRBJ2-1; D possibly corresponds to TRBD2 (5 bases). Trimming took 5 bases from V and 0 from J, leaving 11 bases between them. This CDR3 has 15 residues. Germline CDR1 is SGHVS and CDR2 is FQNEAQ.

This chain connects TRBV5-1 to TRBJ2-7, with 7 bases that match TRBD1. The CDR3 sequence is 14 residues long. Germline trimming cut 4 bases from V and 7 bases from J; bases unmatched to any gene: 11. Looked up from germline, CDR1 is SGHRS and CDR2 is YFSETQ. The CDR3, as DNA: TGCGCCAGCAGCGTGGGACAGCTAGGACGGGAGCAGTACTTC. Amino acid sequence: CASSVGQLGREQYF.

This clonotype occurred many times. V gene TRBV20-1 combines with J gene TRBJ1-4, with unresolved D. The CDR3 length is 15 residues. Germline assignment: CDR1 DFQATT and CDR2 SNEGSKA (reference sequence). The germline V and J ends were trimmed by 3 bases and 1 base, with 12 bases remaining between them. This CDR3 is CSASKVRGTNEKLFF. In nucleotides, the CDR3 is TGCAGTGCTAGTAAGGTGCGAGGAACTAATGAAAAACTGTTTTTT.

This clonotype has a count of ten or more. The chain is built from TRBV7-2 and TRBJ2-5, with TRBD2 as a possible D gene (6 bases). Germline V lookup: CDR1 SGHTA, CDR2 FQGNSA. This CDR3 has 14 amino acids. V lost 3 bases, J lost 4 bases, and 12 bases lay in between. CDR3 protein: CASSFGGVGETQYF. In nucleotides, the CDR3 is TGTGCCAGCAGCTTCGGCGGGGTGGGAGAGACCCAGTACTTC.

A few counts support this clonotype. The V and J genes are TRBV4-3 and TRBJ2-5; the D gene is possibly TRBD2 (6 bases). The CDR3 length is 18 residues. The V gene's germline CDR1 is LGHNA and CDR2 YSLEER. Trimming removed 0 bases at V and 2 bases at J, with 19 bases between. CDR3 DNA sequence: TGCGCCAGCAGCCAAGATTCCCTGATGAGGGCGGGACAAGAGACCCAGTACTTC. It translates to CASSQDSLMRAGQETQYF.

This clonotype was detected a few times. This chain links TRBV12-3 or TRBV12-4 with TRBJ2-5; 7 bases match TRBD1. V lost 7 bases and J lost 8; bases outside the gene matches: 7. This CDR3 has 12 amino acids. The CDR3 protein is CASTTGAETQYF. The CDR3 DNA reads as TGTGCCAGCACCACAGGGGCGGAAACCCAGTACTTC.

At least ten counts were recorded for this clonotype. The genes are TRBV19 and TRBJ2-7; unclear D gene. The CDR3 contains 17 residues. With 5 bases removed from V and 2 bases from J, the gap between germline ends came to 22 bases. Per germline, CDR1 LNHDA and CDR2 SQIVND (reference sequence). The CDR3: CASSYKGTSAITYEQYF. Written as DNA, the CDR3 is TGTGCCAGTAGTTATAAAGGAACTTCGGCCATTACCTACGAGCAGTACTTC.

This clonotype has ten or more counts. The V gene is TRBV20-1, the J gene TRBJ1-6; 8 nucleotides agree with TRBD1. V lost 1 base and J lost 6; bases outside the gene matches: 14. The CDR3 totals 18 residues. Germline values: CDR1 DFQATT, CDR2 SNEGSKA (reference sequence). The CDR3 DNA is TGCAGTGCTAGAGGGAGGCAGGGGGCACGAGTACCTAATTCACCCCTCCACTTT. Its protein is CSARGRQGARVPNSPLHF.

Ten or more counts support this clonotype. V usage is TRBV5-1 and J usage is TRBJ2-7; D possibly corresponds to TRBD2 (5 bases). Trimming removed 4 bases from V and 9 bases from J, with 17 bases in between. The germline gives CDR1 SGHRS, CDR2 YFSETQ. The CDR3 is 13 amino acids. CDR3 nucleotides: TGCGCCAGCAGCCTGGCTAGCCGCTCCGGGCAGTACTTC. Amino acid sequence: CASSLASRSGQYF.

This clonotype was picked up many times. The chain joins TRBV7-8 to TRBJ2-2; TRBD1 might be the D (6 bases). The germline V and J ends were trimmed by 6 bases and 5 bases, with 10 bases remaining between them. The CDR3 covers 13 residues. From germline, CDR1 is SGHVS and CDR2 FQNEAQ. The CDR3 spells CASSRTGTGELFF. Here the CDR3 DNA reads TGTGCCAGCAGTCGTACAGGGACCGGGGAGCTGTTTTTT. Full variable domain (remainder filled in from reference TRBV7-8 and TRBJ2-2): GAGVSQSPRYKVAKRGQDVALRCDPISGHVSLFWYQQALGQGPEFLTYFQNEAQLDKSGLPSDRFFAERPEGSVSTLKIQRTQQEDSAVYLCASSRTGTGELFFGEGSRLTVL.

Only a few counts were recorded for this clonotype. The J gene is TRBJ2-4, the V gene TRBV7-3, with D perhaps TRBD1 or TRBD2 (6 bases each). V was shortened by 2 bases and J by 10 bases, with 15 bases between the two germline ends. From germline, CDR1 is SGHTA and CDR2 FQGTGA. The CDR3 length is 14 residues. Written as DNA, the CDR3 is TGTGCCAGCAGCTTAGGAGGGGGTCAAGGGATTCAGTACTTC. Translated: CASSLGGGQGIQYF.

The chain employs TRBV18 and TRBJ1-5; tentative D call: TRBD1 (6 bases). The CDR3 extends over 14 amino acids. Trimming pared 3 bases from V and 4 bases from J, leaving 10 bases between. Germline lookup yields CDR1 KGHSH and CDR2 LQKENI. CDR3 sequence reads: CASSPDSPNQPQHF. The CDR3 nucleotides read TGTGCCAGCTCACCGGACAGTCCTAATCAGCCCCAGCATTTT.

This clonotype has just one count. The chain carries TRBV9 and TRBJ2-3; no firm D call. Germline values: CDR1 SGDLS, CDR2 YYNGEE. The CDR3 totals 13 residues. V was trimmed by 2 bases and J by 3 bases, leaving 7 bases between them. In DNA, the CDR3 is TGTGCCAGCAGCGTGGGCCCTACAGATACGCAGTATTTT. Residues: CASSVGPTDTQYF.

This clonotype was counted a few times. The rearrangement uses TRBV5-6 and TRBJ2-1; D assignment may be TRBD1 or TRBD2 (5 bases each). The CDR3 consists of 15 residues. Germline CDR1 reads SGHDT; CDR2 reads YYEEEE. The germline V and J ends were trimmed by 3 bases and 9 bases, with 19 bases remaining between them. CDR3 loop: CASSSVATHRGEQFF. The CDR3 DNA reads as TGTGCCAGCAGCTCCGTAGCGACCCATAGGGGTGAGCAGTTCTTC.

This clonotype occurred once. The chain has TRBV24-1 and TRBJ2-5, with 8 positions matching TRBD1. The trim removed 2 bases at V and 0 bases at J, leaving 7 bases unmatched. The CDR3 contains 17 residues. Germline assignment: CDR1 KGHDR and CDR2 SFDVKD. Here the CDR3 reads CATSDSRQGLYQETQYF. The CDR3 DNA follows: TGTGCCACCAGTGATTCACGACAGGGGCTGTACCAAGAGACCCAGTACTTC.

The gene calls are TRBV6-2 or TRBV6-3 and TRBJ2-7, with 8 bases identical to TRBD1. The ends lost 8 bases at V and 6 bases at J; junction bases unmatched: 12. There are 14 residues in the CDR3. The germline V gene encodes CDR1 MNHEY and CDR2 SVGEGT. The CDR3 region is CASVFGTGVREQYF. In DNA form, the CDR3 reads TGTGCCAGCGTTTTCGGGACAGGAGTCCGCGAGCAGTACTTC.

This clonotype was seen more than once but under ten times. This chain uses TRBV11-3 with TRBJ2-1; D is tentatively TRBD1 or TRBD2 (6 bases each). The CDR3 covers 16 residues. Trimming shortened V by 1 base and J by 1 base, and 11 bases separated the two germline ends. Germline CDR1 SGHNT, CDR2 YENEEA. The DNA of the CDR3 is TGTGCCAGCAGCTTAGCAAGGGGGGTATCCTACAATGAGCAGTTCTTC. Translated: CASSLARGVSYNEQFF.

The chain employs TRBV4-2 and TRBJ1-2, with a weak D call TRBD1 (5 bases). The CDR3 is 16 residues long. CDR1 LGHNA and CDR2 YNFKEQ come from the germline V gene. V lost 0 bases, J lost 5 bases, and 16 bases lay in between. The CDR3 protein is CASSQDWSNGGYGYTF. The CDR3 DNA is TGTGCCAGCAGCCAAGATTGGTCGAATGGGGGGTATGGCTACACCTTC.

The rearrangement uses TRBV20-1 and TRBJ2-2; TRBD2 agrees at 8 bases. J was trimmed by 5 bases and V by 4 bases; bases with no gene match: 6. This CDR3 has 14 residues. The germline V gene has CDR1 DFQATT and CDR2 SNEGSKA (reference sequence). The CDR3 DNA is TGCAGTGCTAAAAGGGCTAGCGGGACCGGGGAGCTGTTTTTT. Protein product: CSAKRASGTGELFF.

This rearrangement joins TRBV6-1 to TRBJ2-7; 8 nucleotides agree with TRBD1. Germline-derived CDR1 and CDR2 are MNHNS and SASEGT. The CDR3 spans 18 residues. V lost 6 bases to trimming and J lost 4 bases; unmatched junction nucleotides: 20. CDR3 protein: CASRGQVENREFYYEQYF. The CDR3 nucleotides are TGTGCCAGCAGGGGACAGGTCGAGAACAGGGAATTTTATTACGAGCAGTACTTC.